These 32 T cell receptor beta chains were all obtained from the same sample, sequenced in a study of CD8 T cells in Susac syndrome. Reverse transcription used roughly 0.5 to 1 ug RNA and random hexamers. TCRdb used MiXCR to reprocess the immunoSEQ multiplex PCR reads, holding one entry per CDR3 protein. The sample lists some 300,000 distinct CDR3 sequences, 65% to 90% occurring once. Sequencing was performed on CD8+ T cells from PBMCs. The receptors originated from a human donor with multiple sclerosis.

This chain links TRBV30 with TRBJ1-4; D remains ambiguous. This CDR3 region has 14 residues. From germline, CDR1 is GTSNPN and CDR2 SVGIG (reference sequence). V lost 0 bases and J 7 bases, leaving 12 bases between the germline ends. Here the CDR3 DNA reads TGTGCCTGGAGTGTACTTGGGGTGGGTGAAAAACTGTTTTTT. Translating gives CAWSVLGVGEKLFF.

V and J are TRBV27 and TRBJ2-7; 7 nucleotides agree with TRBD1. From germline, CDR1 is MNHEY and CDR2 SMNVEV (reference sequence). This CDR3 comprises 13 residues. Trimming took 2 bases from V and 6 from J; bases not matched to a gene: 4. DNA for the CDR3: TGTGCCAGCAGTTTACCAGGGGGTTTCGAGCAGTACTTC. Its protein is CASSLPGGFEQYF.

The J gene is TRBJ2-2, the V gene TRBV19; 9 nucleotides match TRBD2. CDR3 length equals 14 residues. The V and J ends lost 3 bases and 6 bases, in that order; junction bases with no gene match: 2. Germline loops: CDR1 LNHDA, CDR2 SQIVND (reference sequence). The CDR3 loop is CASSITSGSGELFF. CDR3 DNA: TGTGCCAGTAGTATCACTAGCGGGTCCGGGGAGCTGTTTTTT.

The chain carries TRBV12-3 or TRBV12-4 and TRBJ2-2; D may match TRBD1 or TRBD2 (5 bases each). Trimming pared 5 bases from V and 3 bases from J, leaving 7 bases between. There are 13 residues in the CDR3. CDR3 region: CASSGGYTGELFF. Here the CDR3 DNA reads TGTGCCAGCAGTGGGGGTTACACCGGGGAGCTGTTTTTT.

The chain carries TRBV27 and TRBJ1-1; D remains ambiguous. This CDR3 is built from 13 residues. The V gene lost 6 bases and the J gene lost 8 bases, with 16 bases spanning the gap. Germline V gene data show CDR1 as MNHEY and CDR2 as SMNVEV (reference sequence). Written as DNA, the CDR3 is TGTGCCAGCAGGAAAGGGATGGCTATCGAAGCTTTCTTT. It specifies CASRKGMAIEAFF.

The V gene is TRBV27, the J gene TRBJ2-7, with D perhaps TRBD2 (7 bases). The V end lost 8 bases, the J end lost 7 bases, and 18 bases lay between the germline ends. Germline CDR1 and CDR2: MNHEY and SMNVEV (reference sequence). There are 13 residues in the CDR3. CDR3 amino acids: CASGRGGLGEQYF. CDR3 bases: TGTGCCAGCGGAAGGGGGGGCCTCGGGGAGCAGTACTTC.

The V gene is TRBV11-2, the J gene TRBJ2-3; 11 bases line up with TRBD2. Looked up from germline, CDR1 is SGHAT and CDR2 is FQNNGV. The junction had 9 bases not matched to a gene; V was cut back by 5 bases and J by 5 bases. The CDR3 is 16 residues long. CDR3 sequence reads: CASSRTSGLARDTQYF. The CDR3 DNA follows: TGTGCCAGCAGCCGGACTAGCGGGCTGGCGCGAGATACGCAGTATTTT.

This chain connects TRBV20-1 to TRBJ2-3; D is unresolved. Germline loops: CDR1 DFQATT, CDR2 SNEGSKA (reference sequence). The CDR3 is made up of 13 amino acids. V was pared by 5 bases and J by 1 base, with 10 bases between. The CDR3 bases are TGCAGTGCTCAGTTGGTTCGCACAGATACGCAGTATTTT. As protein: CSAQLVRTDTQYF.

The genes are TRBV28 and TRBJ1-3; unclear D gene. This CDR3 region has 16 residues. Germline V gene lookup returns CDR1 MDHEN and CDR2 SYDVKM. V gave up 5 bases and J gave up 0 bases, with 14 bases separating them. CDR3 sequence: CASSLYQVSSGNTIYF. CDR3 coding DNA: TGTGCCAGCAGTCTCTACCAAGTCTCCTCTGGAAACACCATATATTTT.

This clonotype was seen once. This chain connects TRBV7-2 to TRBJ2-2; perhaps D is TRBD1 or TRBD2 (5 bases each). The germline gives CDR1 SGHTA, CDR2 FQGNSA. This CDR3 is 14 amino acids long. V was cut by 7 bases and J by 7 bases, with 16 bases left in between. CDR3 amino acids: CASTVPGLGGELFF. Written as DNA, the CDR3 is TGTGCCAGCACCGTACCGGGGCTCGGCGGGGAGCTGTTTTTT.

This clonotype was recorded only once. This chain connects TRBV6-6 to TRBJ2-1, with D perhaps TRBD2 (6 bases). CDR1 and CDR2 from the germline V gene are MNHNY and SVGAGI (reference sequence). V was clipped by 5 bases and J by 0 bases, with 11 bases between them. The CDR3 extends over 15 amino acids. In DNA form, the CDR3 reads TGTGCCAGCAGTACCCGGGACTTCTCCTACAATGAGCAGTTCTTC. Amino acids: CASSTRDFSYNEQFF.

The CDR3 region is CASSLLASGATYNEQFF. The CDR3 DNA sequence: TGTGCCAGCAGTTTACTCGCTAGCGGAGCTACCTACAATGAGCAGTTCTTC. V and J are TRBV28 and TRBJ2-1, with 7 bases matching TRBD2. This CDR3 has 17 residues. V dropped 2 bases and J dropped 2; count of bases not matched to a gene: 9. Germline CDR1 and CDR2: MDHEN and SYDVKM.

The CDR3 DNA is TGTGCCAGCACGCACAGGGGCCCCTACAATGAGCAGTTCTTC. Translated: CASTHRGPYNEQFF. The J gene is TRBJ2-1, the V gene TRBV19; 7 nucleotides match TRBD1. After removal of 9 bases from V and 2 bases from J, the junction contained 7 bases not matched to a gene. Germline V CDR1 and CDR2: LNHDA, SQIVND (reference sequence). CDR3 size: 14 residues.

This clonotype was seen just once. The chain has TRBV5-6 and TRBJ2-2; D perhaps matches TRBD1 (5 bases). CDR1 and CDR2 from the germline V gene are SGHDT and YYEEEE. The V end was cut by 5 bases, the J end by 3 bases, with 17 bases between. The CDR3 has 16 amino acids. The CDR3 sequence: CASRARAGPYTGELFF. The CDR3 region has the DNA TGTGCCAGCAGGGCACGAGCAGGGCCATACACCGGGGAGCTGTTTTTT.

The chain is built from TRBV11-2 and TRBJ2-2; 10 positions match TRBD2. Looked up from germline, CDR1 is SGHAT and CDR2 is FQNNGV. Unmatched junction bases numbered 2, after V lost 2 bases and J lost 2 bases. The CDR3 covers 16 residues. The CDR3: CASSLWTSGNTGELFF. The CDR3 bases are TGTGCCAGCAGCTTATGGACTAGCGGCAACACCGGGGAGCTGTTTTTT.

This chain connects TRBV6-2 or TRBV6-3 to TRBJ2-1; 10 bases align to TRBD1. Germline V gene lookup returns CDR1 MNHEY and CDR2 SVGEGT. J gave up 7 bases and V 5 bases, and 11 bases lay outside the gene matches. This CDR3 is 16 amino acids long. The CDR3 here is CASSKTGTGAWNEQFF. The CDR3 bases are TGTGCCAGCAGTAAAACCGGGACAGGGGCTTGGAATGAGCAGTTCTTC.

The chain joins TRBV4-3 to TRBJ2-7; D is possibly TRBD1 (6 bases). This CDR3 has 15 residues. V lost 0 bases, J lost 3 bases, and 12 bases lay in between. The germline V gene has CDR1 LGHNA and CDR2 YSLEER. Here the CDR3 DNA reads TGCGCCAGCAGCCAAGATTCCAGGGACAACTACGAGCAGTACTTC. Amino acids: CASSQDSRDNYEQYF.

The chain uses TRBV27 and TRBJ1-1; no clear D gene. This CDR3 has 15 amino acids. Trimming removed 1 base at V and 0 bases at J, with 9 bases between. Germline-derived CDR1 and CDR2 are MNHEY and SMNVEV (reference sequence). In DNA, the CDR3 is TGTGCCAGCAGTTTATATGGAGACATGAACACTGAAGCTTTCTTT. Its protein product is CASSLYGDMNTEAFF.

The chain joins TRBV6-2 or TRBV6-3 to TRBJ2-7; D remains ambiguous. V was cut by 5 bases and J by 5 bases, with 13 bases left in between. The CDR3 runs to 13 residues. Looked up from germline, CDR1 is MNHEY and CDR2 is SVGEGT. This CDR3 reads CASSTQRDHEQYF. DNA of the CDR3: TGTGCCAGCAGTACGCAAAGGGATCACGAGCAGTACTTC.

The chain couples TRBV4-3 to TRBJ2-5; no clear D gene. The CDR3 consists of 15 residues. Per germline, CDR1 LGHNA and CDR2 YSLEER. Deletions cut 0 bases from V and 5 bases from J, with 13 bases between. The CDR3 here is CASSQDRKGLETQYF. DNA for the CDR3: TGCGCCAGCAGCCAAGATAGAAAGGGTCTGGAGACCCAGTACTTC.

The chain employs TRBV9 and TRBJ2-3; D is undetermined. V lost 0 bases and J 1 base, leaving 12 bases between the germline ends. The germline gives CDR1 SGDLS, CDR2 YYNGEE. This CDR3 contains 16 residues. DNA of the CDR3: TGTGCCAGCAGCGTAGTAGGTACGACGGGCACAGATACGCAGTATTTT. It codes for CASSVVGTTGTDTQYF. The full variable domain, completed using reference TRBV9 and TRBJ2-3, is DSGVTQTPKHLITATGQRVTLRCSPRSGDLSVYWYQQSLDQGLQFLIQYYNGEERAKGNILERFSAQQFPDLHSELNLSSLELGDSALYFCASSVVGTTGTDTQYFGPGTRLTVL.

The J gene is TRBJ2-1, the V gene TRBV9; 10 nucleotides line up with TRBD1. V dropped 2 bases and J dropped 8; count of bases not matched to a gene: 7. This CDR3 is 15 amino acids long. Germline V gene sequence: CDR1 SGDLS, CDR2 YYNGEE. The CDR3 region is CASSVGQGIGDEQFF. The CDR3 DNA reads TGTGCCAGCAGCGTGGGACAGGGGATCGGCGATGAGCAGTTCTTC.

V is TRBV6-5 and J is TRBJ2-1; 12 positions agree with TRBD2. Germline V CDR1 and CDR2: MNHEY, SVGAGI. The CDR3 covers 19 residues. Trimming took 1 base from V and 2 from J; bases not matched to a gene: 9. The DNA of the CDR3 is TGTGCCAGCAGTTACTTCGCTCTAGCGGGAGGGTCCCCCTACAATGAGCAGTTCTTC. Amino acid sequence: CASSYFALAGGSPYNEQFF.

V gene TRBV11-2 combines with J gene TRBJ2-5; D might be TRBD1 (5 bases). Between the trimmed V and J ends, which lost 1 base and 1 base, there was a span of 16 bases. CDR3 size: 17 residues. The germline CDR1 and CDR2 sequences are SGHAT and FQNNGV. The CDR3 reads CASSLGEGARPQETQYF. As DNA, the CDR3 is TGTGCCAGCAGCTTAGGGGAAGGGGCCCGACCCCAAGAGACCCAGTACTTC.

This clonotype was recorded a few times. This chain joins TRBV12-3 or TRBV12-4 and TRBJ1-1, with D uncertain. CDR3 size: 12 residues. The germline V and J ends were trimmed by 7 bases and 6 bases, with 12 bases remaining between them. This CDR3 reads CASNYMGSEAFF. For the CDR3, the DNA is TGTGCCAGCAATTATATGGGCTCTGAAGCTTTCTTT.

The rearrangement links TRBV20-1 to TRBJ2-2; 9 nucleotides align to TRBD2. Germline assignment: CDR1 DFQATT and CDR2 SNEGSKA (reference sequence). Losses at the gene ends were 2 bases for V and 7 bases for J; bases not matched to a gene: 14. The CDR3 totals 17 residues. The CDR3: CSARPRLAEFKSGELFF. Here the CDR3 DNA reads TGCAGTGCTAGACCCCGACTAGCGGAATTCAAAAGCGGGGAGCTGTTTTTT.

V gene TRBV19 combines with J gene TRBJ2-7; TRBD2 matches at 7 bases. This CDR3 is built from 14 residues. From germline, CDR1 is LNHDA and CDR2 SQIVND (reference sequence). Trimming at V came to 5 bases and at J to 3 bases, leaving 7 bases not matched to a gene. The CDR3, as DNA: TGTGCCAGTAGTCCTCAGACTAGCAACTACGAGCAGTACTTC. Translation: CASSPQTSNYEQYF.

The chain uses TRBV27 and TRBJ2-1, with D hard to call. Germline CDR1 and CDR2: MNHEY and SMNVEV (reference sequence). Trimming took off 3 bases at V and 2 bases at J, with 5 bases between the two ends. There are 13 residues in the CDR3. Here the CDR3 DNA reads TGTGCCAGCAGTTTCTCCCCCTACAATGAGCAGTTCTTC. This codes for CASSFSPYNEQFF.

This rearrangement joins TRBV19 to TRBJ2-2, with D possibly being TRBD2 (6 bases). The CDR3 sequence is 13 residues long. Trimming removed 3 bases from V and 6 bases from J, with 8 bases in between. In germline, CDR1 is LNHDA, CDR2 SQIVND (reference sequence). The CDR3 spells CASSIGGSGELFF. CDR3 nucleotides: TGTGCCAGTAGTATCGGGGGTTCCGGGGAGCTGTTTTTT.

The chain has TRBV6-5 and TRBJ2-1, with 9 bases identical to TRBD2. Germline trimming cut 5 bases from V and 8 bases from J; bases unmatched to any gene: 7. This CDR3 is built from 14 residues. Germline CDR1 and CDR2: MNHEY and SVGAGI. The chain's CDR3 is CASSLGTSSHEQFF. CDR3 nucleotides: TGTGCCAGCAGTCTCGGGACTAGCAGCCATGAGCAGTTCTTC.

This clonotype was recorded only once. The chain joins TRBV6-2 or TRBV6-3 to TRBJ2-7, with 8 nucleotides matching TRBD2. The germline CDR1 and CDR2 sequences are MNHEY and SVGEGT. J lost 3 bases, V lost 2 bases, and 3 bases had no gene match. This CDR3 region has 14 residues. The CDR3: CASSYQLADYEQYF. As DNA, the CDR3 is TGTGCCAGCAGTTACCAACTAGCGGACTACGAGCAGTACTTC.

J is TRBJ2-1 and V is TRBV19; 9 nucleotides agree with TRBD2. The CDR3 length is 17 residues. Germline CDR1 and CDR2: LNHDA and SQIVND (reference sequence). J gave up 5 bases and V 5 bases, and 13 bases lay outside the gene matches. The CDR3 sequence is CASSPFLLAGPNNEQFF. In DNA, the CDR3 is TGTGCCAGTAGTCCCTTCTTACTAGCGGGCCCCAACAATGAGCAGTTCTTC.